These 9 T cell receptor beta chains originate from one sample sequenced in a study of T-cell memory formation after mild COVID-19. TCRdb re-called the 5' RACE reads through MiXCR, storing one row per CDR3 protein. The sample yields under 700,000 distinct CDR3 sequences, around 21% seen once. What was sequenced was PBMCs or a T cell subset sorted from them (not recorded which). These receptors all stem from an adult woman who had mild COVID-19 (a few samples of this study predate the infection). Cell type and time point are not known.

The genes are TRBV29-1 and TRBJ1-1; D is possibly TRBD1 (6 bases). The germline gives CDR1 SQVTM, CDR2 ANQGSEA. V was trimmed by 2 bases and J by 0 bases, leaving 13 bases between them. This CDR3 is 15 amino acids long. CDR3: CSVEHSGALNTEAFF. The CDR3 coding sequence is TGCAGCGTTGAACATTCGGGGGCTTTGAACACTGAAGCTTTCTTT. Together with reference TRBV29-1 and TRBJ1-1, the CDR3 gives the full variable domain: SAVISQKPSRDICQRGTSLTIQCQVDSQVTMMFWYRQQPGQSLTLIATANQGSEATYESGFVIDKFPISRPNLTFSTLTVSNMSPEDSSIYLCSVEHSGALNTEAFFGQGTRLTVV.

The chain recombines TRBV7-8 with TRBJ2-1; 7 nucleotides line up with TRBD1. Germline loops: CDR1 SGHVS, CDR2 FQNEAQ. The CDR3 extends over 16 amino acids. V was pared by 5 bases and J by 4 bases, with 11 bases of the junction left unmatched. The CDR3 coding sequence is TGTGCCAGCAGCACATGGGACAGACAATATTACAATGAGCAGTTCTTC. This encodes CASSTWDRQYYNEQFF.

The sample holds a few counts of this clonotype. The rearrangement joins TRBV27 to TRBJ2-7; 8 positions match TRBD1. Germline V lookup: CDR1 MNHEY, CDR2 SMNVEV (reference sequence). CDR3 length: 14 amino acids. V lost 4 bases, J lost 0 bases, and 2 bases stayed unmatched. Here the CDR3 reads CASSSRGPSYEQYF. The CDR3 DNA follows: TGTGCCAGCAGTTCCAGGGGGCCCTCCTACGAGCAGTACTTC.

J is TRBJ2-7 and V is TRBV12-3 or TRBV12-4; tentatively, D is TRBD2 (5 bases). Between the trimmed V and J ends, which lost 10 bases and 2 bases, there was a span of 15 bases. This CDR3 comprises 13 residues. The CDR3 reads CATPEWTAYEQYF. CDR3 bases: TGTGCCACCCCTGAGTGGACTGCCTACGAGCAGTACTTC.

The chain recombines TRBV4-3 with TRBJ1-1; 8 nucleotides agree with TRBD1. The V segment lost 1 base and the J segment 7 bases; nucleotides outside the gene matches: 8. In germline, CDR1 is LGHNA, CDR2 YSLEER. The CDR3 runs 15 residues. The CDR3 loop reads CASSQGGRGRIEAFF. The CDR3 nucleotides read TGCGCCAGCAGCCAAGGTGGCAGGGGGCGAATTGAAGCTTTCTTT.

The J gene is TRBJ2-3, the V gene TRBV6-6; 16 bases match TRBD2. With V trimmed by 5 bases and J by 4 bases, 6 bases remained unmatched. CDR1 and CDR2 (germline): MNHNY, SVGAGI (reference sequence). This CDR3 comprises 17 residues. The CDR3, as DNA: TGTGCCAGCAGTACCTTGGGACTAGCGGGGGGGTCAGATACGCAGTATTTT. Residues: CASSTLGLAGGSDTQYF.

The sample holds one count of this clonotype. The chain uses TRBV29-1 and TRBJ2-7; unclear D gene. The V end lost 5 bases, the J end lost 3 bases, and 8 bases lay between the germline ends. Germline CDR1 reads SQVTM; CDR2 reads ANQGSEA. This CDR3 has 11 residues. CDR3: CSVRKNYEQYF. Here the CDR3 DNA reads TGCAGCGTTAGGAAGAACTACGAGCAGTACTTC.

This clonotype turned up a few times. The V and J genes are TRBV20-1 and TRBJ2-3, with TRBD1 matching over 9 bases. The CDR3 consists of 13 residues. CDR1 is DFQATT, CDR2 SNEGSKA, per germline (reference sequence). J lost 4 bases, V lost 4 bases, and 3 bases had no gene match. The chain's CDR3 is CSAMDRGPDTQYF. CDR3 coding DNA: TGCAGTGCTATGGACAGGGGTCCAGATACGCAGTATTTT.

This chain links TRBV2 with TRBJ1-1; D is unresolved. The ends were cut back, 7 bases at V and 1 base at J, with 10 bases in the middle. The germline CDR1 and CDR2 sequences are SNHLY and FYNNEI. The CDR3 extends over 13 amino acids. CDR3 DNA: TGTGCCAGCACCGAAGGAGCGAACACTGAAGCTTTCTTT. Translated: CASTEGANTEAFF. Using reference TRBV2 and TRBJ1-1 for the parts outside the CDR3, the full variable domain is EPEVTQTPSHQVTQMGQEVILRCVPISNHLYFYWYRQILGQKVEFLVSFYNNEISEKSEIFDDQFSVERPDGSNFTLKIRSTKLEDSAMYFCASTEGANTEAFFGQGTRLTVV.